The 18 T cell receptor beta chains presented below share a single source sample, sequenced in a study of T cell responses to AZD1222 COVID-19 vaccine. Data came from immunoSEQ multiplex PCR; TCRdb stores just in-frame clones and leaves some out. The sample contains roughly 130,000 clones, about 85% of which appear only once. This specimen consisted of peripheral blood, obtained on day 0 of AZD1222 vaccination. All receptors come from an adult in good health.

This clone was seen only once. The rearrangement links TRBV5-4 to TRBJ1-4; TRBD1 aligns across 8 bases. The CDR3 loop spans 15 amino acids. CDR1 is SGHNT, CDR2 YYREEE, per germline (reference sequence). Losses at the gene ends were 4 bases for V and 4 bases for J; bases not matched to a gene: 6. For the CDR3, the DNA is TGTGCCAGCAGCGTACGACAGGGGATTAATGAAAAACTGTTTTTT. Its protein is CASSVRQGINEKLFF.

This clone was counted once. This chain connects TRBV5-1 to TRBJ2-1; 7 positions agree with TRBD1. J gave up 9 bases and V 4 bases, and 4 bases lay outside the gene matches. Germline V gene sequence: CDR1 SGHRS, CDR2 YFSETQ. The CDR3 runs to 12 residues. CDR3 protein: CASSGTVIEQFF. The CDR3, as DNA: TGCGCCAGCAGCGGGACAGTGATTGAGCAGTTCTTC.

Only a few counts were recorded for this clone. The V and J genes are TRBV10-3 and TRBJ2-7; unclear D gene. This CDR3 comprises 12 residues. In germline, CDR1 is ENHRY, CDR2 SYGVKD. Trimming took off 2 bases at V and 4 bases at J, with 6 bases between the two ends. The CDR3, as DNA: TGTGCCATCAGTGAGAAGGGATACGAGCAGTACTTC. This translates into CAISEKGYEQYF.

The CDR3 DNA reads TGTGCCAGCAGCCAAAACAGGGGGCAGTACAATGAGCAGTTCTTC. Translated, it gives CASSQNRGQYNEQFF. The rearrangement links TRBV3-1 (or the pseudogene TRBV3-2) to TRBJ2-1, with TRBD1 matching over 9 bases. V dropped 2 bases and J dropped 4; count of bases not matched to a gene: 3. CDR3 length: 15 amino acids. Germline-derived CDR1 and CDR2 are LGHDT and YNNKEL (reference sequence).

The rearrangement uses TRBV7-2 and TRBJ1-2; no clear D gene. V lost 1 base, J lost 7 bases, and 10 bases lay in between. Per the germline V gene, CDR1 is SGHTA and CDR2 is FQGNSA. The CDR3 covers 13 residues. This CDR3 reads CASSLDIALGYTF. Here the CDR3 DNA reads TGTGCCAGCAGCTTAGACATTGCCCTTGGCTACACCTTC.

This chain uses TRBV6-5 with TRBJ2-5, with 8 bases that match TRBD1. Germline CDR1 and CDR2: MNHEY and SVGAGI. CDR3 length: 11 amino acids. The CDR3 coding sequence is TGTGCAACCAGGGGGCCAGAGACCCAGTACTTC. Translation gives CATRGPETQYF.

The chain combines TRBV5-6 with TRBJ2-7, with D uncertain. CDR3 length: 12 residues. The germline gives CDR1 SGHDT, CDR2 YYEEEE. V lost 2 bases to trimming and J lost 6 bases, with 9 bases between them. The CDR3: CASSFPSGEQYF. As DNA, the CDR3 is TGTGCCAGCAGCTTTCCATCTGGCGAGCAGTACTTC.

With regard to this clone: Other DNA sequences in the same sample also yield this CDR3. This chain uses TRBV27 with TRBJ1-1; no definite D call. The CDR3 has 13 residues. Deletions cut 1 base from V and 2 bases from J, with 5 bases between. Germline V lookup: CDR1 MNHEY, CDR2 SMNVEV (reference sequence). The CDR3 is CASSLLGNTEAFF. In DNA, the CDR3 is TGTGCCAGCAGTTTATTGGGAAACACTGAAGCTTTCTTT.

V and J are TRBV6-5 and TRBJ1-1, with D perhaps TRBD1 (5 bases). Per the germline V gene, CDR1 is MNHEY and CDR2 is SVGAGI. The CDR3 extends over 13 amino acids. V dropped 8 bases and J dropped 1 base, with 11 bases sitting between them. In nucleotides, the CDR3 is TGTGCCAGCTCACGGGGCTCGAACACTGAAGCTTTCTTT. Protein product: CASSRGSNTEAFF.

The rearrangement joins TRBV5-1 to TRBJ2-5; D is perhaps TRBD1 (6 bases). V was trimmed by 2 bases and J by 1 base, leaving 9 bases between them. Germline values: CDR1 SGHRS, CDR2 YFSETQ. This CDR3 region has 14 residues. The CDR3 protein is CASSLGGPQETQYF. The CDR3 DNA follows: TGCGCCAGCAGCTTAGGGGGTCCCCAAGAGACCCAGTACTTC.

The V gene is TRBV7-9, the J gene TRBJ1-2; D gene unclear. Germline lookup yields CDR1 SEHNR and CDR2 FQNEAQ (reference sequence). Trimming left V 5 bases short and J 8 bases short, with 12 bases between. This CDR3 is 12 amino acids long. In DNA form, the CDR3 reads TGTGCCAGCAGCACCTCAGCGGGGGGCTACACCTTC. Translated, it gives CASSTSAGGYTF.

The gene calls are TRBV12-3 or TRBV12-4 and TRBJ2-1; D is unresolved. The CDR3 has 13 amino acids. V was trimmed by 6 bases and J by 8 bases, leaving 14 bases between them. The CDR3 coding sequence is TGTGCCAGCAGGGACCCGGGTCGTTATGAGCAGTTCTTC. Translation gives CASRDPGRYEQFF.

The rearrangement links TRBV5-6 to TRBJ1-5, with TRBD1 identical over 9 bases. Looked up from germline, CDR1 is SGHDT and CDR2 is YYEEEE. This CDR3 region has 14 residues. Losses at the gene ends were 2 bases for V and 7 bases for J; bases not matched to a gene: 4. The CDR3 DNA sequence: TGTGCCAGCAGCTTCGGGGACAGGGACCAGCCCCAGCATTTT. Translating it yields CASSFGDRDQPQHF.

This chain uses TRBV19 with TRBJ2-6; no definite D call. V was cut by 4 bases and J by 0 bases, with 13 bases left in between. This CDR3 has 17 residues. Germline assignment: CDR1 LNHDA and CDR2 SQIVND (reference sequence). The CDR3 DNA is TGTGCCAGTAGTACCTTGTCTCGGTTCTCTGGGGCCAACGTCCTGACTTTC. It encodes CASSTLSRFSGANVLTF.

This rearrangement joins TRBV10-3 to TRBJ2-7; D might be TRBD1 or TRBD2, each matching 5 bases. Trimming stripped 0 bases from V and 7 bases from J, with 13 bases between. Per the germline V gene, CDR1 is ENHRY and CDR2 is SYGVKD. CDR3 length equals 14 residues. CDR3 DNA: TGTGCCATCAGTGAGTCAACAGGCCAGCGGGAGCAGTACTTC. Amino acids: CAISESTGQREQYF.

The chain carries TRBV28 and TRBJ1-6; 9 bases are shared with TRBD1. This CDR3 is 14 amino acids long. The germline CDR1 and CDR2 sequences are MDHEN and SYDVKM. J was trimmed by 7 bases and V by 8 bases; bases with no gene match: 6. This chain's CDR3 is CASQLGQGNSPLHF. CDR3 sequence (DNA): TGTGCCAGCCAACTCGGACAGGGGAATTCACCCCTCCACTTT.

V usage is TRBV2 and J usage is TRBJ1-5, with a weak D call TRBD1 (6 bases). This CDR3 is 15 amino acids long. Germline V CDR1 and CDR2: SNHLY, FYNNEI. With 3 bases removed from V and 0 bases from J, the gap between germline ends came to 9 bases. The CDR3 nucleotides are TGTGCCAGCAGTGATGGGACACTTAGCAATCAGCCCCAGCATTTT. Its protein is CASSDGTLSNQPQHF.

This rearrangement joins TRBV6-5 to TRBJ2-7, with 7 bases identical to TRBD2. J gave up 2 bases and V 2 bases, and 3 bases lay outside the gene matches. The length of the CDR3 is 14 residues. Germline V gene lookup returns CDR1 MNHEY and CDR2 SVGAGI. The CDR3 region is CASSYMGGPYEQYF. In DNA, the CDR3 is TGTGCCAGCAGTTACATGGGAGGGCCCTACGAGCAGTACTTC.